The 29 T cell receptor beta chains below were found in one sample sequenced in a study of blood T cell repertoires in COVID-19. Here immunoSEQ multiplex PCR was the method, and the copy in TCRdb shows in-frame clones only, minus some. The sample includes 250,000 to 300,000 clones, 87% seen only once; the top ten take 2% to 2.5%. Sequenced material: peripheral blood. Receptor source: a woman in her fifties or sixties who had recovered from COVID-19.

This sequence joins TRBV6-4 and TRBJ1-2, with TRBD1 identical over 9 bases. The V gene end was trimmed by 0 bases and the J gene end by 4 bases; junction bases not matched to a gene: 6. This CDR3 is 16 amino acids long. The V gene's germline CDR1 is MRHNA and CDR2 SNTAGT. The CDR3 spells CASSDSDRGLIYGYTF. DNA for the CDR3: TGTGCCAGCAGTGACTCGGACAGGGGATTGATCTATGGCTACACCTTC.

The rearrangement uses TRBV2 and TRBJ2-7; D perhaps matches TRBD1 (5 bases). This CDR3 has 14 amino acids. Between the trimmed V and J ends, which lost 1 base and 2 bases, there was a span of 9 bases. From germline, CDR1 is SNHLY and CDR2 FYNNEI. This CDR3 reads CASSEGTYTYEQYF. In DNA, the CDR3 is TGTGCCAGCAGTGAAGGGACATATACCTACGAGCAGTACTTC. Together with reference TRBV2 and TRBJ2-7, the CDR3 gives the full variable domain: EPEVTQTPSHQVTQMGQEVILRCVPISNHLYFYWYRQILGQKVEFLVSFYNNEISEKSEIFDDQFSVERPDGSNFTLKIRSTKLEDSAMYFCASSEGTYTYEQYFGPGTRLTVT.

The V and J genes are TRBV7-2 and TRBJ2-5, with 8 bases lining up with TRBD2. There are 15 residues in the CDR3. Looked up from germline, CDR1 is SGHTA and CDR2 is FQGNSA. V was clipped by 2 bases and J by 5 bases; unmatched bases: 7. The CDR3 region has the DNA TGTGCCAGCAGCTTATCCAGCGGGAGTTGGGAGACCCAGTACTTC. This codes for CASSLSSGSWETQYF. The full variable domain, with the rest looked up from reference TRBV7-2 and TRBJ2-5, is GAGVSQSPSNKVTEKGKDVELRCDPISGHTALYWYRQSLGQGLEFLIYFQGNSAPDKSGLPSDRFSAERTGGSVSTLTIQRTQQEDSAVYLCASSLSSGSWETQYFGPGTRLLVL.

The table lists this clone with a few counts. V gene TRBV6-6 combines with J gene TRBJ1-1, with D possibly matching TRBD1 (6 bases). CDR3 length: 16 residues. Trimming stripped 0 bases from V and 3 bases from J, with 14 bases between. Germline CDR1 MNHNY, CDR2 SVGAGI (reference sequence). CDR3 coding DNA: TGTGCCAGCAGTTACTCGTTAGGGGGATGGGACACTGAAGCTTTCTTT. It is translated as CASSYSLGGWDTEAFF.

The chain carries TRBV6-1 and TRBJ1-3; D is possibly TRBD1 (6 bases). CDR3 length: 14 residues. In germline, CDR1 is MNHNS, CDR2 SASEGT. V dropped 4 bases and J dropped 2 bases, with 9 bases sitting between them. In DNA, the CDR3 is TGTGCCAGCAGTGCCCCAGGGGCTGGAAACACCATATATTTT. Its protein product is CASSAPGAGNTIYF.

The DNA of the CDR3 is TGTGCCAGCAGTTTACACCGGGTCGACACTGAAGCTTTCTTT. Amino acids: CASSLHRVDTEAFF. This sequence joins TRBV28 and TRBJ1-1; no definite D call. Germline V gene sequence: CDR1 MDHEN, CDR2 SYDVKM. This CDR3 has 14 amino acids. Trimming removed 2 bases from V and 3 bases from J, with 10 bases in between.

This clone was picked up a small number of times. CDR3 loop: CASSARRTGGYTF. CDR3 DNA: TGTGCCAGCAGCGCCCGCCGGACAGGAGGCTACACCTTC. The rearrangement uses TRBV7-2 and TRBJ1-2; 7 bases match TRBD1. With 5 bases clipped from V and 8 bases from J, the junction kept 8 bases outside the gene matches. CDR1 is SGHTA, CDR2 FQGNSA, per germline. This CDR3 has 13 amino acids.

The chain carries TRBV19 and TRBJ2-3; possibly TRBD2 for D (5 bases). This CDR3 has 14 amino acids. V was shortened by 1 base and J by 6 bases, with 11 bases between the two germline ends. Per germline, CDR1 LNHDA and CDR2 SQIVND (reference sequence). Here the CDR3 reads CASSIVGVSDTQYF. CDR3 nucleotide sequence: TGTGCCAGTAGTATAGTCGGGGTTTCGGATACGCAGTATTTT.

This sequence joins TRBV7-8 and TRBJ2-7; 12 nucleotides align to TRBD1. CDR1 SGHVS and CDR2 FQNEAQ come from the germline V gene. CDR3 length equals 14 residues. The ends lost 4 bases at V and 6 bases at J; junction bases unmatched: 4. The CDR3 DNA sequence: TGTGCCAGCAGCTGGACGGGACAGGGGGCCGAGCAGTACTTC. Protein sequence: CASSWTGQGAEQYF.

This clone appeared a single time. The V and J genes are TRBV6-5 and TRBJ1-2, with TRBD1 as a possible D gene (5 bases). Germline V gene data show CDR1 as MNHEY and CDR2 as SVGAGI. The V end was cut by 7 bases, the J end by 2 bases, with 11 bases between. The CDR3 is 13 amino acids. The CDR3 region is CASNIDRNYGYTF. CDR3 DNA sequence: TGTGCCAGCAATATTGACAGAAACTATGGCTACACCTTC.

This chain joins TRBV5-4 and TRBJ2-5, with a possible D match to TRBD1 (5 bases). Germline V gene data show CDR1 as SGHNT and CDR2 as YYREEE (reference sequence). CDR3 length: 14 amino acids. The V end lost 6 bases, the J end lost 5 bases, and 17 bases lay between the germline ends. CDR3 bases: TGTGCCAGCAAGTCCCAAGGGGAAAAGGAGACCCAGTACTTC. Protein: CASKSQGEKETQYF.

The V and J genes are TRBV6-5 and TRBJ1-4; 11 nucleotides agree with TRBD1. J lost 0 bases, V lost 8 bases, and 2 bases had no gene match. CDR1 MNHEY and CDR2 SVGAGI come from the germline V gene. The CDR3 spans 15 residues. CDR3 coding DNA: TGTGCCAGCCGGGACAGGGGGGCAACTAATGAAAAACTGTTTTTT. This encodes CASRDRGATNEKLFF.

The rearrangement uses TRBV30 and TRBJ1-2; a weak D match, TRBD1 (6 bases). Germline CDR1 GTSNPN, CDR2 SVGIG (reference sequence). V lost 5 bases and J 4 bases, leaving 20 bases between the germline ends. The CDR3 spans 15 residues. The CDR3 region is CAWEETGQGFYGYTF. CDR3 DNA: TGTGCCTGGGAAGAGACGGGGCAGGGGTTCTATGGCTACACCTTC.

This CDR3 is CASSLNNFLQGPDTQYF. CDR3 DNA sequence: TGTGCCAGCAGCTTAAATAATTTCTTACAGGGTCCAGATACGCAGTATTTT. The chain recombines TRBV7-6 with TRBJ2-3; a weak D match, TRBD1 (6 bases). The germline CDR1 and CDR2 sequences are SGHVS and FNYEAQ. The V and J ends lost 2 bases and 4 bases respectively, with 19 bases between them. The CDR3 is 17 amino acids.

The genes are TRBV19 and TRBJ2-5, with a weak D call TRBD1 (6 bases). The V gene lost 5 bases and the J gene lost 5 bases, with 12 bases spanning the gap. The CDR3 sequence is 13 residues long. Germline-derived CDR1 and CDR2 are LNHDA and SQIVND (reference sequence). In DNA, the CDR3 is TGTGCCAGTAGTGAGGACAGTGGCGAGACCCAGTACTTC. It codes for CASSEDSGETQYF.

The gene calls are TRBV30 and TRBJ1-2; 9 nucleotides align to TRBD1. The CDR3 runs 16 residues. From germline, CDR1 is GTSNPN and CDR2 SVGIG (reference sequence). J was trimmed by 7 bases and V by 3 bases; bases with no gene match: 15. The CDR3 coding sequence is TGTGCCTGGAGCGGAGTCCTTGGACAGGGGATTCTTGGCTACACCTTC. As protein: CAWSGVLGQGILGYTF.

The chain has TRBV2 and TRBJ2-2; TRBD2 matches 16 bases. The germline CDR1 and CDR2 sequences are SNHLY and FYNNEI. The CDR3 contains 17 residues. The V and J ends lost 6 bases and 8 bases, in that order; junction bases with no gene match: 9. The CDR3 nucleotides are TGTGCCAGCAGGGGACTAGCGGGGGGGAATTGGATAGGGGAGCTGTTTTTT. This encodes CASRGLAGGNWIGELFF.

The chain couples TRBV5-4 to TRBJ2-3; 8 bases match TRBD2. CDR1 is SGHNT and CDR2 is YYREEE in the germline V gene (reference sequence). CDR3 length: 19 amino acids. The V segment lost 4 bases and the J segment 5 bases; nucleotides outside the gene matches: 21. CDR3 in DNA: TGTGCCAGCAGCCGGCTCGAGGGCGGGGGGCTCCGAACTATAGATACGCAGTATTTT. As protein: CASSRLEGGGLRTIDTQYF.

The genes are TRBV27 and TRBJ2-1; possibly TRBD1 for D (6 bases). Germline assignment: CDR1 MNHEY and CDR2 SMNVEV (reference sequence). V was clipped by 10 bases and J by 4 bases, with 20 bases between them. This CDR3 is built from 15 residues. The CDR3 sequence: CATGQTFFLYNEQFF. CDR3 nucleotides: TGTGCCACAGGACAGACTTTCTTCTTATACAATGAGCAGTTCTTC.

V and J are TRBV5-6 and TRBJ2-3, with TRBD2 identical over 7 bases. The CDR3 covers 16 residues. The V and J ends lost 2 bases and 2 bases, in that order; junction bases with no gene match: 8. Germline assignment: CDR1 SGHDT and CDR2 YYEEEE. The CDR3 spells CASSFRLAPITDTQYF. The CDR3 nucleotides are TGTGCCAGCAGCTTTCGACTAGCTCCCATCACAGATACGCAGTATTTT.

CDR3 sequence (DNA): TGTGCCAGCAGGGCCCGGCGGGGGGAAGAAGCTTTCTTT. Protein product: CASRARRGEEAFF. The chain recombines TRBV7-8 with TRBJ1-1; tentatively, D is TRBD1 (5 bases). Germline V lookup: CDR1 SGHVS, CDR2 FQNEAQ. The length of the CDR3 is 13 residues. Trimming took off 6 bases at V and 8 bases at J, with 16 bases between the two ends.

CDR3 residues: CASSLQGQGQPQHF. CDR3 in DNA: TGCGCCAGCAGCTTACAGGGGCAGGGTCAGCCCCAGCATTTT. V is TRBV5-1 and J is TRBJ1-5; 7 positions match TRBD1. After removal of 2 bases from V and 6 bases from J, the junction contained 5 bases not matched to a gene. The CDR3 is 14 amino acids. Germline V gives CDR1 SGHRS, CDR2 YFSETQ.

This chain joins TRBV2 and TRBJ1-1; the D is unclear. The V gene lost 8 bases and the J gene lost 11 bases, with 15 bases spanning the gap. The CDR3 contains 11 residues. Per germline, CDR1 SNHLY and CDR2 FYNNEI. CDR3: CASSVRGLAFF. Written as DNA, the CDR3 is TGTGCCAGCTCGGTGCGCGGGCTGGCTTTCTTT.

V gene TRBV3-1 (or the pseudogene TRBV3-2) combines with J gene TRBJ2-7, with 12 bases matching TRBD2. The CDR3 is 20 residues long. V shed 0 bases, J shed 7 bases, and the junction held 19 bases outside the gene matches. The germline gives CDR1 LGHDT, CDR2 YNNKEL (reference sequence). The CDR3 protein is CASSQERSTSGRPRDGEQYF. As DNA, the CDR3 is TGTGCCAGCAGCCAAGAAAGGTCGACTAGCGGGAGACCTCGCGATGGGGAGCAGTACTTC.

The chain uses TRBV15 and TRBJ2-7; D is unclear. Trimming shortened V by 0 bases and J by 0 bases, and 9 bases separated the two germline ends. The CDR3 runs 15 residues. Germline CDR1 is LNHNV and CDR2 is YYDKDF (reference sequence). CDR3 residues: CATSRDSFSSYEQYF. DNA for the CDR3: TGTGCCACCAGCAGAGATAGCTTTAGCTCCTACGAGCAGTACTTC.

This chain links TRBV12-3 or TRBV12-4 with TRBJ1-1, with a weak D call TRBD1 (5 bases). V was clipped by 7 bases and J by 3 bases, with 12 bases between them. The CDR3 loop spans 13 amino acids. As DNA, the CDR3 is TGTGCCAGCACCCCGGGGGGGTACACTGAAGCTTTCTTT. It codes for CASTPGGYTEAFF.

The chain recombines TRBV5-5 with TRBJ1-1, with unresolved D. There are 16 residues in the CDR3. From germline, CDR1 is SGHKS and CDR2 YYEKEE (reference sequence). Trimming left V 0 bases short and J 0 bases short, with 12 bases between. The CDR3 bases are TGTGCCAGCAGCTTGGCCCTCGTCGGGGTGAACACTGAAGCTTTCTTT. This translates into CASSLALVGVNTEAFF.

The chain has TRBV9 and TRBJ2-7; 8 nucleotides align to TRBD2. The CDR3 is 15 residues long. From germline, CDR1 is SGDLS and CDR2 YYNGEE. Losses at the gene ends were 6 bases for V and 5 bases for J; bases not matched to a gene: 13. The CDR3 here is CASILRAGGSDEQYF. The CDR3 bases are TGTGCCAGCATCCTACGGGCGGGAGGTAGTGACGAGCAGTACTTC.

V and J are TRBV7-9 and TRBJ2-1, with 8 bases lining up with TRBD2. The CDR3 spans 15 residues. Germline V gene lookup returns CDR1 SEHNR and CDR2 FQNEAQ (reference sequence). V shed 4 bases and J 4 bases; nucleotides not matched to a gene: 6. The CDR3: CASSSRSGSYNEQFF. The CDR3 DNA follows: TGTGCCAGCAGCTCCAGGAGCGGGAGTTACAATGAGCAGTTCTTC. Drawing the rest from reference TRBV7-9 and TRBJ2-1, the complete variable domain is DTGVSQNPRHKITKRGQNVTFRCDPISEHNRLYWYRQTLGQGPEFLTYFQNEAQLEKSRLLSDRFSAERPKGSFSTLEIQRTEQGDSAMYLCASSSRSGSYNEQFFGPGTRLTVL.